This TCR beta chain appears in the sequencing data of a study of blood T cell repertoires in COVID-19 (TCRdb year 2020). Turning to the overall study: The collaborator samples originated in the United States, Italy and Spain and spanned the acute and convalescent phases of COVID-19. The material from the prospective study consisted of cDNA or gDNA derived from T cells, B-cell-depleted T cells, or PBMCs. A de-identified subject ID, COVID-19 status, age in years and sex were almost always included in the sample metadata. The repertoires were released in a freely available public database meant as a resource for research on the immune response to SARS-CoV-2. HLA class I and class II types, where available, came from metadata supplied by the sample provider rather than from assay-based typing. Samples were obtained from the ongoing ImmuneRACE study (first 160 participants) and from about 1,300 subjects provided by 6 global collaborators. Deeply sampled blood TCRbeta repertoires from subjects exposed to, actively infected with, or recovered from COVID-19 were included in the dataset.

Whole blood was collected in K2EDTA tubes by collaborating institutions according to the institutions' own protocols. For TCRbeta analysis, collaborators shipped samples as frozen whole blood, isolated PBMCs, or DNA extracted from either of those sample types. On this clone itself: The specificity of this receptor is unknown. No much larger clone is present one base from it, and per-base qualities are unavailable.

CDR1 is given as LNHNV and CDR2 as YYDKDF, both from the germline V gene (reference sequence). V has 0 bases trimmed and J has 16 bases trimmed; junction bases matching no gene number 12. From the cysteine up to the phenylalanine, the CDR3 has a length of 15 residues. Just CDR3 DNA is preserved here, 45 bases in frame from base 1. TCRbeta CDR3 regions were amplified from genomic DNA by means of the immunoSEQ Assay, a bias-controlled multiplex PCR. Per the authors' processing: Within the assay, amplification of reference gene primers was used to estimate how many nucleated cells each sample contained. To quantify the absolute abundance of each unique TCRbeta CDR3 rearrangement, sequence reads were collapsed and filtered. Productive Simpson clonality was computed per sample as the square root of Simpson's diversity index over productive rearrangements. TCRdb provides this immuneACCESS table in a form limited to in-frame rearrangements. Some clones are lacking; in checked studies, under half of them reflect an unresolved V gene, and why the rest are absent is not known. V, J and clone size are those of that table, while D and trimming were read from the DNA. The sample includes around 100,000 clones, with over 80% observed a single time. 4.6% of the sample is held by the ten biggest clonotypes.

Results and caveats for the whole study, not just this receptor: The amount of clinical and demographic metadata varied by source and participant and was provided uncurated.

This sequence originates from a woman aged 50 to 60 with acute or convalescent COVID-19. The sequence links TRBV15 to TRBJ1-4; 9 of the junction bases match TRBD1. The sequenced sample was peripheral blood. The DNA sequence reads TGTGCCACCAGCAGAGATCATGGGACAGGGTATTATCGGTTTTTT. Its protein reads: CATSRDHGTGYYRFF.